This TCR beta chain stems from a study of shared clonotypes between healthy human individuals. Genomic DNA belonging to each subset was distributed in equal measure over several immunoSEQ plates. Replicate PCRs from sorted subsets contained around 190 ng DNA, which is around 30,000 T cell genomes. Assay: immunoSEQ multiplex PCR; the TCRdb copy retains only in-frame clones and omits some. This table has 650,000 to 800,000 clones, approximately 72% appearing once. With respect to this clone: Its antigen is undetermined.

CDR1 and CDR2 from the germline V gene are GTSNPN and SVGIG (reference sequence). Trimming pared 3 bases from V and 8 bases from J, leaving 11 bases between. This CDR3 contains 12 residues. The CD4+ fraction was divided into a CD45RA+ naive subset and a CD45RA-negative memory subset. Study-wide points: Blood was the sole source, and tissue repertoires probably differ.

The chain couples TRBV30 to TRBJ1-5; no definite D call. This sequence originates from a woman between 25 and 40 years old in good health. Input material: memory CD4+ T cells sorted from blood. Subset given: CD45RA-negative fraction. The CDR3 bases are TGTGCCTGGAGCGGCTCCTACGAGCCCCAGCATTTT. It yields the protein CAWSGSYEPQHF.